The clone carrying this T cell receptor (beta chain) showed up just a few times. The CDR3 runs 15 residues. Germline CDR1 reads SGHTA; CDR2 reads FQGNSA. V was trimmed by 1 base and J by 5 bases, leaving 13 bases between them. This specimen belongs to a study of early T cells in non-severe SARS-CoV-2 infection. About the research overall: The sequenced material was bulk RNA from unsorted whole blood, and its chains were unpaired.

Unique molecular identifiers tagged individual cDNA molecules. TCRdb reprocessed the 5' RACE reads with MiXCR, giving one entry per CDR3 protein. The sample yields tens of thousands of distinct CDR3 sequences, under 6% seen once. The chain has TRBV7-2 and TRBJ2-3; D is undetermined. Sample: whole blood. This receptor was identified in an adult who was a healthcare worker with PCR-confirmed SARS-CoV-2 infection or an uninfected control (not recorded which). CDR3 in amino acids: CASSLVGRFIDTQYF. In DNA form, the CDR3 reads TGTGCCAGCAGCTTAGTAGGACGTTTTATAGATACGCAGTATTTT.